The clone carrying this T cell receptor (beta chain) was detected many times. These data belong to a study of identical twins. cDNA molecules carried unique molecular identifiers, and template switching added a universal primer site. MiXCR, applied by TCRdb to the 5' RACE reads, yields one record per CDR3 protein. The data contain hundreds of thousands of distinct CDR3 sequences, 7% to 7.5% of them singletons. Trimming pared 0 bases from V and 5 bases from J, leaving 19 bases between. The CDR3 runs to 17 residues. Looked up from germline, CDR1 is LGHDT and CDR2 is YNNKEL (reference sequence). These same data were also listed under a study on yellow fever vaccine responses in identical twins.

The receptor was isolated from a woman under 30 in good health. The sequenced material came from PBMCs. This chain connects TRBV3-1 to TRBJ1-2, with D maybe TRBD1 (5 bases). In DNA form, the CDR3 reads TGTGCCAGCAGCCAAGAATCGGCGACGACAGAAGGGTATGGCTACACCTTC. It specifies CASSQESATTEGYGYTF.